This entry features one T cell receptor (beta chain) sequence. The data originate from a study of technical replicates of blood from several donors. TCRdb's copy holds only in-frame clones and misses some; the assay was immunoSEQ multiplex PCR. This table has just over 80,000 clones, around 94% appearing once. This CDR3 spans 13 amino acids. Germline CDR1 reads SGDLS; CDR2 reads YYNGEE. Trimming cost V 4 bases and J 5 bases; bases outside gene matches: 0. The receptor was derived from a human donor in good health. The sequencing sample was made of T cells isolated from PBMCs. This chain connects TRBV9 to TRBJ2-1, with 10 bases identical to TRBD2. CDR3 region: CASSLAGDNEQFF. For the CDR3, the DNA is TGTGCCAGCAGCCTAGCGGGGGACAATGAGCAGTTCTTC. The entire variable domain, with the rest obtained from reference TRBV9 and TRBJ2-1, is as follows: DSGVTQTPKHLITATGQRVTLRCSPRSGDLSVYWYQQSLDQGLQFLIQYYNGEERAKGNILERFSAQQFPDLHSELNLSSLELGDSALYFCASSLAGDNEQFFGPGTRLTVL.